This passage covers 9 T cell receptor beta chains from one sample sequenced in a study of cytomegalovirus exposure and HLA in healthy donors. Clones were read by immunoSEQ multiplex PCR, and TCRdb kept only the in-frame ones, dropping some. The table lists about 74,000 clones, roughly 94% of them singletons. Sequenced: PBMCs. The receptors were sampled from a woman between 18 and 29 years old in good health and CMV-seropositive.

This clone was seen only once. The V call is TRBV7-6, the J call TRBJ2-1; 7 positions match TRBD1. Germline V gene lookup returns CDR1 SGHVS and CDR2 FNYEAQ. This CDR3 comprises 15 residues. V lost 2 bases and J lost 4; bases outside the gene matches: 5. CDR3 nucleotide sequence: TGTGCCAGCAGCTTATCGGGACAGCTTTACAATGAGCAGTTCTTC. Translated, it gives CASSLSGQLYNEQFF.

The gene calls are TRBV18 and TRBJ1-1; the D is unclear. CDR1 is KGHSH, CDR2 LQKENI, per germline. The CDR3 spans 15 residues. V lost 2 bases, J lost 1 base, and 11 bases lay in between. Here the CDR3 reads CASSPSRVGNTEAFF. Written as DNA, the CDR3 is TGTGCCAGCTCACCAAGTCGGGTAGGGAACACTGAAGCTTTCTTT.

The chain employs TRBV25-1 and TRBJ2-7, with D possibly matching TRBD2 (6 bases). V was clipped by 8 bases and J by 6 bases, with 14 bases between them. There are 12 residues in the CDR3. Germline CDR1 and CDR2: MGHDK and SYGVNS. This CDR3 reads CASQEGWLEQYF. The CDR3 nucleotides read TGTGCCAGCCAGGAGGGATGGCTCGAGCAGTACTTC.

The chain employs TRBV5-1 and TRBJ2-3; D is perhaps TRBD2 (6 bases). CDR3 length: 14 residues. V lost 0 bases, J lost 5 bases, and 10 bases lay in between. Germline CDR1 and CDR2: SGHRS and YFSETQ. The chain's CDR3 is CASSLEISGDTQYF. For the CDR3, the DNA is TGCGCCAGCAGCTTGGAAATTAGCGGAGATACGCAGTATTTT.

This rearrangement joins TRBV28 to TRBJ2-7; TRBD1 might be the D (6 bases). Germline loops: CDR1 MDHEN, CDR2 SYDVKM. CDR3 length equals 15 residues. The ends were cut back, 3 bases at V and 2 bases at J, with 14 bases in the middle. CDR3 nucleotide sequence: TGTGCCAGCAGTTTGTACAGGGAATCCCCCTACGAGCAGTACTTC. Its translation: CASSLYRESPYEQYF.

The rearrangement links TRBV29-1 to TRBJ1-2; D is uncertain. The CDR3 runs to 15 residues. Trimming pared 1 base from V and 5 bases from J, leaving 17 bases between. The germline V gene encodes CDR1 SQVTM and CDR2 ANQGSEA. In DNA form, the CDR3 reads TGCAGCGTTGAAGCACATGGAGCGCGAGGGTATGGCTACACCTTC. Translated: CSVEAHGARGYGYTF.

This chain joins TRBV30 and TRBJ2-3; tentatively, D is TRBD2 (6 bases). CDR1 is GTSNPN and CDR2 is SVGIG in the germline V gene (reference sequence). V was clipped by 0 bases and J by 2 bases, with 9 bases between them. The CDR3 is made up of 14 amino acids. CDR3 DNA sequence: TGTGCCTGGAGTGTACGGGACTTCACAGATACGCAGTATTTT. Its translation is CAWSVRDFTDTQYF.

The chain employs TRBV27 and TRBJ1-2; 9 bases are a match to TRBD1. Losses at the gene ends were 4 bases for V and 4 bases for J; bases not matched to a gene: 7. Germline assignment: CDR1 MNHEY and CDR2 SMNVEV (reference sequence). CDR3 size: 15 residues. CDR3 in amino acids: CASSYTGTGTYGYTF. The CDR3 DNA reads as TGTGCCAGCAGTTACACCGGGACAGGGACCTATGGCTACACCTTC.

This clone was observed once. The CDR3: CASSTVAQGADTEAFF. The DNA of the CDR3 is TGTGCCAGTAGTACAGTCGCACAGGGGGCTGACACTGAAGCTTTCTTT. J is TRBJ1-1 and V is TRBV19; the match to TRBD1 covers 9 bases. This CDR3 has 16 residues. Per germline, CDR1 LNHDA and CDR2 SQIVND (reference sequence). V was clipped by 4 bases and J by 3 bases; unmatched bases: 9.